This T cell receptor beta chain was profiled in a study of T cell repertoires in cytomegalovirus infection. Across the study: It was the public TCR beta signatures that indicated both CMV infection and matching HLA type.

Germline trimming cut 5 bases from V and 4 bases from J; bases unmatched to any gene: 12. The germline gives CDR1 SGHTA, CDR2 FQGTGA. This CDR3 comprises 17 residues. TCRdb redid the calling of the reads with MiXCR, one entry per CDR3 protein. The repertoire holds 160,000 or so distinct CDR3 sequences, around 20% seen once, with approximately 11% in the top ten. This clonotype was recorded many times. The V gene is TRBV7-3, the J gene TRBJ2-2; 8 nucleotides agree with TRBD2. Sequences were obtained from PBMCs. This receptor was taken from a human donor in good health (CMV status not recorded). Some clones in this sample may be carry-over from other donors' samples. The CDR3, as DNA: TGTGCCAGCAGCCTGAATCCCGGGGGGGGACTCACCGGGGAGCTGTTTTTT. Translation: CASSLNPGGGLTGELFF.